This T cell receptor (beta chain) was sequenced for a study of blood T cell repertoires in COVID-19. Study background: The United States, Italy and Spain provided the acute and convalescent COVID-19 samples. T cells, B-cell-depleted T cells, or PBMCs supplied cDNA or gDNA.

With 4 bases clipped from V and 0 bases from J, the junction kept 3 bases outside the gene matches. Germline V lookup: CDR1 SGHRS, CDR2 YFSETQ. The length of the CDR3 is 14 residues. In the original processing: Scientists estimated how many nucleated cells there were by amplifying reference gene primers. Here immunoSEQ multiplex PCR was the method, and the copy in TCRdb shows in-frame clones only, minus some. V and J calls and clone size are given by that table; D and trimming were obtained from the DNA. The sample lists a few hundred thousand clones, approximately 85% seen once, with 9.4% in the top ten.

The chain combines TRBV5-1 with TRBJ1-2, with 7 bases aligning to TRBD1. The source material was peripheral blood. The receptor was isolated from a man aged 18 to 30 with active or convalescent COVID-19. The CDR3 is CASSRGTANYGYTF. CDR3 in DNA: TGCGCCAGCAGCCGCGGGACAGCTAACTATGGCTACACCTTC.